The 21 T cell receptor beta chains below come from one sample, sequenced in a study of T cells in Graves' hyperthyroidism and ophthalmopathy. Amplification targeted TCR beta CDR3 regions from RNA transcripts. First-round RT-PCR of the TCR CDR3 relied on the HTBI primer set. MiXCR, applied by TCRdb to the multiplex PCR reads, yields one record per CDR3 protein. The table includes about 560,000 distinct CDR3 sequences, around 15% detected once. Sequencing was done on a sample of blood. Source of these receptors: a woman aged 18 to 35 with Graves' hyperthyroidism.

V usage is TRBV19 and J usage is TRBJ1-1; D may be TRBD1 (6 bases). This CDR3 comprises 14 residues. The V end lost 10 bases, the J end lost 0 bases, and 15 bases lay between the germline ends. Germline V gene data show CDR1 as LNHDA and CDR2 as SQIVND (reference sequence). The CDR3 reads CATIPDRLNTEAFF. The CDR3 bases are TGTGCCACCATCCCGGACAGATTGAACACTGAAGCTTTCTTT.

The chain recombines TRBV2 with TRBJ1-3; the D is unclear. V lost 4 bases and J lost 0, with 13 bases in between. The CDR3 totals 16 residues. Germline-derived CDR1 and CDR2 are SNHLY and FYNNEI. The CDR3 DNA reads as TGTGCCAGCAGTGGGGTCGGACGGTCCTCTGGAAACACCATATATTTT. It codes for CASSGVGRSSGNTIYF.

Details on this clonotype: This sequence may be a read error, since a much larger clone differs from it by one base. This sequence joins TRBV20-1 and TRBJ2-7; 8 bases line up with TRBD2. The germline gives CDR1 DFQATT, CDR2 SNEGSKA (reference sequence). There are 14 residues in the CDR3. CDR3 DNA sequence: TGCAGTGCTGACACTAGCGGCGGGGGCTGGGAGCCGTACTTC. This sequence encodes CSADTSGGGWEPYF.

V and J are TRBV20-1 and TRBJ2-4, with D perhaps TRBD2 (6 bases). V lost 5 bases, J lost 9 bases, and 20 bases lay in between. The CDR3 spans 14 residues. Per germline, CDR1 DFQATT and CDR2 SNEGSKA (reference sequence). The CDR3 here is CSAPPLAEPRIQYF. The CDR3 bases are TGCAGTGCTCCGCCCTTAGCGGAGCCACGCATTCAGTACTTC.

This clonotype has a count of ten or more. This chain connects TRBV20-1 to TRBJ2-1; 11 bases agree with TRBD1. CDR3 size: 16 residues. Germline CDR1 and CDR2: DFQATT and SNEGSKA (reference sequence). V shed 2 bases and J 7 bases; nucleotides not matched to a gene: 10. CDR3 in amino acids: CSARHWTGGIPNEQFF. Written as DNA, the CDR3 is TGCAGTGCTAGACATTGGACAGGGGGCATTCCAAATGAGCAGTTCTTC.

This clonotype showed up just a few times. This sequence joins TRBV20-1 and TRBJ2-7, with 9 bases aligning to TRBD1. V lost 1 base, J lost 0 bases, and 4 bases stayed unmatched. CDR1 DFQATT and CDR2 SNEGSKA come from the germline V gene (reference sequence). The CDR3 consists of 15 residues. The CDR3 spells CSARGRDRASYEQYF. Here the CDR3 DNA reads TGCAGTGCTAGAGGTAGGGACAGGGCCTCCTACGAGCAGTACTTC.

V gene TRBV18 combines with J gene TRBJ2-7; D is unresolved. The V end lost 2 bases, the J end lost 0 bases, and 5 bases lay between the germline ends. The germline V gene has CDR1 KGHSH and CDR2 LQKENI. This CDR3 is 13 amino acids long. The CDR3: CASSPEASYEQYF. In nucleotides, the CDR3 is TGTGCCAGCTCACCAGAAGCCTCCTACGAGCAGTACTTC.

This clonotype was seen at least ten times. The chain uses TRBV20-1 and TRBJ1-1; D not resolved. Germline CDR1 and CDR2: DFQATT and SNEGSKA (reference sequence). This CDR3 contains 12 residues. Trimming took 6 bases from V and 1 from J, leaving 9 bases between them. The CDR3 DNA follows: TGCAGTGCCTGGGCATGGAACACTGAAGCTTTCTTT. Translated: CSAWAWNTEAFF.

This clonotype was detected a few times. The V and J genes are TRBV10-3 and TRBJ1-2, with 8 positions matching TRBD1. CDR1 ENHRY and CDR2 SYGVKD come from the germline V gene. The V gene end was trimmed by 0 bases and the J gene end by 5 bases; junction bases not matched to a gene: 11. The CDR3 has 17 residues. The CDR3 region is CAISESRSTGGAYGYTF. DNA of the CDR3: TGTGCCATCAGTGAGTCGAGGTCAACAGGGGGAGCATATGGCTACACCTTC.

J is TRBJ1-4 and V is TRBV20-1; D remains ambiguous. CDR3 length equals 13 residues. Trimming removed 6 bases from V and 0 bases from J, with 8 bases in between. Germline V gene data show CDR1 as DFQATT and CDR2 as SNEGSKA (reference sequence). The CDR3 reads CSARSATNEKLFF. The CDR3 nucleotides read TGCAGTGCGAGATCTGCAACTAATGAAAAACTGTTTTTT.

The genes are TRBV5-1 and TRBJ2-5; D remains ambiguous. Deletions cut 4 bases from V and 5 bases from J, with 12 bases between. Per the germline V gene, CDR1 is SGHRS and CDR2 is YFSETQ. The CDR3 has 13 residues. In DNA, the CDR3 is TGCGCCAGCAGCCCCGGTATGGGGGAGACCCAGTACTTC. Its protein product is CASSPGMGETQYF.

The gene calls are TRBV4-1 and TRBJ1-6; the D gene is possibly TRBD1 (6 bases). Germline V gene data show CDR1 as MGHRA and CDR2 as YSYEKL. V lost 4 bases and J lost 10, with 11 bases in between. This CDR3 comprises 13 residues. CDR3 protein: CASSREDSSPLHF. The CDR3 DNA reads TGCGCCAGCAGCCGGGAGGACAGCTCACCCCTCCACTTT.

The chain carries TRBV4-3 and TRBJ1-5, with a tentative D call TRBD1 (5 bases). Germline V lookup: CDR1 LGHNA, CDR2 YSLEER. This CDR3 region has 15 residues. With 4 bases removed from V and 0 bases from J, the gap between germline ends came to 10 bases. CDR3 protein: CASSPDRHSNQPQHF. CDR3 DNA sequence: TGCGCCAGCAGCCCCGACAGACATAGCAATCAGCCCCAGCATTTT.

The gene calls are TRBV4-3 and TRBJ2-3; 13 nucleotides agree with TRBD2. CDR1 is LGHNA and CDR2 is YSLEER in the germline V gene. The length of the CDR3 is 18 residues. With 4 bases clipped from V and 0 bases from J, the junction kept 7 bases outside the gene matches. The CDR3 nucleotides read TGCGCCAGCAGCCGGAGACTAGCGGGGGGTCTTAGCACAGATACGCAGTATTTT. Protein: CASSRRLAGGLSTDTQYF.

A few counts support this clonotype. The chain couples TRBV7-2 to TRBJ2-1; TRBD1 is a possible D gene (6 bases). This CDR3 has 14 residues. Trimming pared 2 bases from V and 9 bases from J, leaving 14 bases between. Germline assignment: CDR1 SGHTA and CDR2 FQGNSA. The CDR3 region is CASSLFQGPGEQFF. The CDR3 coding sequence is TGTGCCAGCAGCTTATTTCAGGGGCCGGGTGAGCAGTTCTTC.

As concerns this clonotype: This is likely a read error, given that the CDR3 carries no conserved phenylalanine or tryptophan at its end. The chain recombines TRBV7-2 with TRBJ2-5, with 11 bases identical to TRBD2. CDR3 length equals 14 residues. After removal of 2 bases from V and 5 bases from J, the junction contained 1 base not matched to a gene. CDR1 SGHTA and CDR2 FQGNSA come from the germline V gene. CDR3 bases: TGTGCCAGCAGCTTATCTAGCGGGAGGGAGACCCAGTACTCC. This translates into CASSLSSGRETQYS.

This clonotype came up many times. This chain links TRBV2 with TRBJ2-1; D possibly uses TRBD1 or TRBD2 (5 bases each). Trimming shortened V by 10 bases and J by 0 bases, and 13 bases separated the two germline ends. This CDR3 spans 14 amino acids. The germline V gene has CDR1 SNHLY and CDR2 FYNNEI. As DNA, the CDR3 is TGTGCCACCCGCCGGGGCGGCTCCTACAATGAGCAGTTCTTC. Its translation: CATRRGGSYNEQFF.

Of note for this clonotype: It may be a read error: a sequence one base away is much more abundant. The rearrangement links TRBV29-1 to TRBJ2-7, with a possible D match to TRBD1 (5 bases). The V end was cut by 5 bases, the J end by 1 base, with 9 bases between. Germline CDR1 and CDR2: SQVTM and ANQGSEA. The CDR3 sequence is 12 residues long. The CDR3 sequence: CSVQSGSYEQYF. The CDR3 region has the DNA TGCAGCGTTCAGTCAGGGTCCTACGAGCAGTACTTC.

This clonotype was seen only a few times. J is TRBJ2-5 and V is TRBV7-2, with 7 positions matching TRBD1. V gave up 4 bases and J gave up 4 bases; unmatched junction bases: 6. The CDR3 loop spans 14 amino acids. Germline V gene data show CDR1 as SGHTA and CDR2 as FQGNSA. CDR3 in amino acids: CASSYGTDRETQYF. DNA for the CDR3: TGTGCCAGCAGCTACGGGACAGACAGAGAGACCCAGTACTTC.

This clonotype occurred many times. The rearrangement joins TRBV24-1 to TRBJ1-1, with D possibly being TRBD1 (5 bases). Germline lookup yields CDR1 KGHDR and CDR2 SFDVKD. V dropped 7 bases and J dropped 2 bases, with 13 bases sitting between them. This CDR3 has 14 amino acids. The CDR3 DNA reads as TGTGCCACCAGACCCCAGGGAGGAAACACTGAAGCTTTCTTT. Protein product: CATRPQGGNTEAFF.

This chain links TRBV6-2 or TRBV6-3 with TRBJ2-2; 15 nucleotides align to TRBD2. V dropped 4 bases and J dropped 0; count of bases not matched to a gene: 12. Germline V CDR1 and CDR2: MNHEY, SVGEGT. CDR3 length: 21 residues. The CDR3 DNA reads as TGTGCCAGCAGTTCGCTAAAACGATGGACTAGCGGGGGGGCGAACACCGGGGAGCTGTTTTTT. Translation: CASSSLKRWTSGGANTGELFF.